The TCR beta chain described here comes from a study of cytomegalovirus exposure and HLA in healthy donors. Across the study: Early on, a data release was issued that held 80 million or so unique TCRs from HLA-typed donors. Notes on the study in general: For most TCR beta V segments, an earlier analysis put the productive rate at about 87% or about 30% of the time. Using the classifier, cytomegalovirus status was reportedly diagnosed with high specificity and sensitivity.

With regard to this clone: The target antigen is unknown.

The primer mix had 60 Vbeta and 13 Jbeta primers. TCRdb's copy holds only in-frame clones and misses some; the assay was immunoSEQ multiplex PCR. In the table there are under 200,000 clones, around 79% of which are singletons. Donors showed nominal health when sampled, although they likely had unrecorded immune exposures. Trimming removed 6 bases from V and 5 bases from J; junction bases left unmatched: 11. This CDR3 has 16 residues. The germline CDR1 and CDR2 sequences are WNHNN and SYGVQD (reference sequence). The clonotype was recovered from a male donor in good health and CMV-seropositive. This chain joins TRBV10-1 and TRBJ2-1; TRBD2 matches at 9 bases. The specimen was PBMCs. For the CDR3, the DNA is TGCGCCAGCAGGGGGGGGTTAGCGGGGGTAGACAATGAGCAGTTCTTC. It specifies CASRGGLAGVDNEQFF.